Listed below are T cell receptor beta chains from one sample, sequenced in a study of response to subunit inactivated influenza vaccine. MiXCR, run by TCRdb on the RT-PCR reads, gives a single entry per CDR3 protein. The data show around 580,000 distinct CDR3 sequences, less than 15% seen once. Sequences were derived from PBMCs from blood, sampled 11 to 12 days after vaccination. These receptors came from a man aged 45-65 years who received an inactivated influenza vaccine. The CDR3 runs from the conserved cysteine through the conserved F or W. D genes are given only for firm matches. Part of the rows lack a size; the others show once, few, many or a class for expanded clones.

D gene: .; J gene: TRBJ2-1; CDR3 length: 13; V gene: TRBV5-6; clone size: many; CDR3 DNA: TGTGCCAGCAGCGAGACAGTTTACAATGAGCAGTTCTTC; CDR3 protein: CASSETVYNEQFF
D gene: .; J gene: TRBJ2-5; CDR3 length: 15; V gene: TRBV10-3; clone size: few; CDR3 DNA: TGTGCCATCAGGGCGGGACAGACAAGCCAAGAGACCCAGTACTTC; CDR3 protein: CAIRAGQTSQETQYF
D gene: .; J gene: TRBJ2-1; CDR3 length: 14; V gene: TRBV29-1; clone size: few; CDR3 DNA: TGCAGCGGGGTACCCTGGCGGGACCCCTATGAGCAGTTCTTC; CDR3 protein: CSGVPWRDPYEQFF
D gene: .; J gene: TRBJ2-3; CDR3 length: 12; V gene: TRBV7-2; clone size: many; CDR3 DNA: TGTGCCAGCAGCTCGTCACGGGATACGCAGTATTTT; CDR3 protein: CASSSSRDTQYF
D gene: TRBD2; J gene: TRBJ2-1; CDR3 length: 21; V gene: TRBV6-2/TRBV6-3; clone size: few; CDR3 DNA: TGTGCCAGCAGTTACTCGATTCTGGGCGGGAGGACGTCGGGCTCCTACAATGAGCAGTTCTTC; CDR3 protein: CASSYSILGGRTSGSYNEQFF
D gene: .; J gene: TRBJ2-5; CDR3 length: 15; V gene: TRBV11-2; clone size: .; CDR3 DNA: TGTGCCAGCAGCTTAGGATCGCAGGGTGGAGAGACCCAGTACTTC; CDR3 protein: CASSLGSQGGETQYF
D gene: TRBD1; J gene: TRBJ1-2; CDR3 length: 14; V gene: TRBV6-5; clone size: few; CDR3 DNA: TGTGCCAGCAGTTACTCGGACAGGGACTATGGCTACACCTTC; CDR3 protein: CASSYSDRDYGYTF
D gene: .; J gene: TRBJ2-1; CDR3 length: 13; V gene: TRBV11-2; clone size: .; CDR3 DNA: TGTGCCAGTAAACTAGAGTTGAACAATGAGCAGTTCTTC; CDR3 protein: CASKLELNNEQFF
D gene: TRBD2; J gene: TRBJ2-3; CDR3 length: 21; V gene: TRBV11-2; clone size: few; CDR3 DNA: TGTGCCAGCAGCTTATTTCCCCGTCGGTGGACCGGGACTAGAGGCACAGATACGCAGTATTTT; CDR3 protein: CASSLFPRRWTGTRGTDTQYF
D gene: .; J gene: TRBJ2-5; CDR3 length: 14; V gene: TRBV11-2; clone size: .; CDR3 DNA: TGTGCCAGCAGCGCCCCGGGGGCCCTTGAGACCCAGTACTTC; CDR3 protein: CASSAPGALETQYF
D gene: .; J gene: TRBJ2-7; CDR3 length: 13; V gene: TRBV28; clone size: .; CDR3 DNA: TGTGCCAGCAGCCCGACCGACAGGTACGAGCAGTACTTC; CDR3 protein: CASSPTDRYEQYF
D gene: .; J gene: TRBJ2-7; CDR3 length: 12; V gene: TRBV6-2/TRBV6-3; clone size: .; CDR3 DNA: TGTGCCAGCAGTTACCCGGGACGGAAGCAGTACTTC; CDR3 protein: CASSYPGRKQYF
D gene: .; J gene: TRBJ1-2; CDR3 length: 14; V gene: TRBV3-1; clone size: .; CDR3 DNA: TGTGCCAGCAGCCAACGACAGACTGACTATGGCTACACCTTC; CDR3 protein: CASSQRQTDYGYTF
D gene: .; J gene: TRBJ2-7; CDR3 length: 14; V gene: TRBV15; clone size: few; CDR3 DNA: TGTGCCACCAGCAGAGTGCCGAGGAACTACGAGCAGTACTTC; CDR3 protein: CATSRVPRNYEQYF
D gene: .; J gene: TRBJ2-1; CDR3 length: 13; V gene: TRBV5-5; clone size: few; CDR3 DNA: TGTGCCAGCTTCATTCAGGGACGGTATGAGCAGTTCTTC; CDR3 protein: CASFIQGRYEQFF
D gene: TRBD2; J gene: TRBJ2-7; CDR3 length: 15; V gene: TRBV27; clone size: few; CDR3 DNA: TGTGCCAGCAGTGGGAGCGGGAGTGCTCTTTACGAGCAGTACTTC; CDR3 protein: CASSGSGSALYEQYF
D gene: TRBD1; J gene: TRBJ1-2; CDR3 length: 20; V gene: TRBV28; clone size: few; CDR3 DNA: TGTGCCAGCAGTTCACTATGGGCCTTTGCGGGACAGGGGACCTCCTATGGCTACACCTTC; CDR3 protein: CASSSLWAFAGQGTSYGYTF
D gene: TRBD1; J gene: TRBJ1-1; CDR3 length: 13; V gene: TRBV7-2; clone size: many; CDR3 DNA: TGTGCCAGCAGGGAAACAGGGGACACTGAAGCTTTCTTT; CDR3 protein: CASRETGDTEAFF
D gene: TRBD2; J gene: TRBJ2-5; CDR3 length: 21; V gene: TRBV4-1; clone size: few; CDR3 DNA: TGCGCCAGCAGCCAGGAGGCTAGCGGGAGGGCCAGGAGTGTGGGCCAAGAGACCCAGTACTTC; CDR3 protein: CASSQEASGRARSVGQETQYF
D gene: .; J gene: TRBJ1-5; CDR3 length: 11; V gene: TRBV6-6; clone size: .; CDR3 DNA: TGTGCCAGCAGTTCGGGCGCGCCCCAGCATTTT; CDR3 protein: CASSSGAPQHF
D gene: TRBD1; J gene: TRBJ2-7; CDR3 length: 15; V gene: TRBV12-3/TRBV12-4; clone size: .; CDR3 DNA: TGTGCCAGCAGTTTAAAGGGGGCCGGCTACTACGAGCAGTACTTC; CDR3 protein: CASSLKGAGYYEQYF
D gene: TRBD2; J gene: TRBJ2-1; CDR3 length: 15; V gene: TRBV6-4; clone size: few; CDR3 DNA: TGTGCCAGCAGTGACCGGGGACTAGCGGGAGATGAGCAGTTCTTC; CDR3 protein: CASSDRGLAGDEQFF
D gene: .; J gene: TRBJ2-3; CDR3 length: 10; V gene: TRBV20-1; clone size: many; CDR3 DNA: TGCAGTGCCCGCACAGATACGCAGTATTTT; CDR3 protein: CSARTDTQYF
D gene: .; J gene: TRBJ2-4; CDR3 length: 15; V gene: TRBV19; clone size: .; CDR3 DNA: TGTGCCAGTAGTTTTGGCGTAAGTGAGGGGAACATTCAGTACTTC; CDR3 protein: CASSFGVSEGNIQYF
D gene: .; J gene: TRBJ2-3; CDR3 length: 19; V gene: TRBV14; clone size: .; CDR3 DNA: TGTGCCAGCAGCCAAGAACCCCCATTGTTGGACCCTAGCACAGATACGCAGTATTTT; CDR3 protein: CASSQEPPLLDPSTDTQYF
D gene: .; J gene: TRBJ2-3; CDR3 length: 14; V gene: TRBV5-1; clone size: few; CDR3 DNA: TGCGCCAGCAGCTGGAAGGACAGCACAGATACGCAGTATTTT; CDR3 protein: CASSWKDSTDTQYF
D gene: TRBD2; J gene: TRBJ2-1; CDR3 length: 14; V gene: TRBV5-6; clone size: few; CDR3 DNA: TGTGCCAGCAGCTTGGAAGTGTCTAGCGGGAAGCAGTTCTTC; CDR3 protein: CASSLEVSSGKQFF
D gene: .; J gene: TRBJ2-1; CDR3 length: 15; V gene: TRBV6-2/TRBV6-3; clone size: .; CDR3 DNA: TGTGCCAGCAGTTATAGACCCGGCAATCACAATGAGCAGTTCTTC; CDR3 protein: CASSYRPGNHNEQFF
D gene: .; J gene: TRBJ2-7; CDR3 length: 13; V gene: TRBV11-1; clone size: few; CDR3 DNA: TGTGCCAGCAGCTTAACACAGGATTACGAGCAGTACTTC; CDR3 protein: CASSLTQDYEQYF
D gene: TRBD1; J gene: TRBJ1-1; CDR3 length: 15; V gene: TRBV11-2; clone size: few; CDR3 DNA: TGTGCCAGCAGGCCTACAGGGGGCGCTGATACTGAAGCTTTCTTT; CDR3 protein: CASRPTGGADTEAFF
D gene: .; J gene: TRBJ2-4; CDR3 length: 12; V gene: TRBV12-3/TRBV12-4; clone size: few; CDR3 DNA: TGTGCCAGCAGTTTACTGGAAGGGGTCCAGTACTTC; CDR3 protein: CASSLLEGVQYF
D gene: TRBD2; J gene: TRBJ2-1; CDR3 length: 17; V gene: TRBV7-9; clone size: many; CDR3 DNA: TGTGCCAGCAGCTTTAAGCGACTGACTAGCGGTTACAATGAGCAGTTCTTC; CDR3 protein: CASSFKRLTSGYNEQFF
D gene: .; J gene: TRBJ2-6; CDR3 length: 18; V gene: TRBV29-1; clone size: .; CDR3 DNA: TGCAGCGTTGAAGATGCACCCAGGGTTGGGTCTGGGGCCAACGTCCTGACTTTC; CDR3 protein: CSVEDAPRVGSGANVLTF
D gene: .; J gene: TRBJ1-2; CDR3 length: 13; V gene: TRBV14; clone size: .; CDR3 DNA: TGTGCCAGCAGCCAAGATACCGGGGCCGGCTACACCTTC; CDR3 protein: CASSQDTGAGYTF
D gene: TRBD1; J gene: TRBJ2-3; CDR3 length: 16; V gene: TRBV29-1; clone size: .; CDR3 DNA: TGCAGCGCCACCGGCTGGGGGACAGGCAGCACAGATACGCAGTATTTT; CDR3 protein: CSATGWGTGSTDTQYF
D gene: .; J gene: TRBJ2-4; CDR3 length: 13; V gene: TRBV29-1; clone size: .; CDR3 DNA: TGCAGCGTCGACTCCTCCATTGAAGGCATTCAGTACTTC; CDR3 protein: CSVDSSIEGIQYF
D gene: TRBD1; J gene: TRBJ1-4; CDR3 length: 15; V gene: TRBV5-1; clone size: .; CDR3 DNA: TGCGCCAGCAGCTTGGACGGGACAGCCCCCTTTGGACTGTTTTTT; CDR3 protein: CASSLDGTAPFGLFF
D gene: .; J gene: TRBJ2-5; CDR3 length: 14; V gene: TRBV5-1; clone size: .; CDR3 DNA: TGCGCCAGCAGCTTGGCCTTGCGTGAAGAGACCCAGTACTTC; CDR3 protein: CASSLALREETQYF
D gene: .; J gene: TRBJ1-5; CDR3 length: 12; V gene: TRBV6-2/TRBV6-3; clone size: .; CDR3 DNA: TGTGCCAGCAGTTACCCGGTACAGCCCCAGCATTTT; CDR3 protein: CASSYPVQPQHF